These T cell receptor beta chains were read from a single sample in a study of T cells after yellow fever vaccination. From the 5' RACE reads, TCRdb called clonotypes with MiXCR, one entry per CDR3 protein. Found here are hundreds of thousands of distinct CDR3 sequences, 18% of them singletons; the top ten hold 18%. The specimen comprised PBMCs, sampled before the yellow fever booster vaccination. The receptors here all came from a man between 18 and 29 years old who received the YFV17D yellow fever vaccine. The CDR3 runs from the conserved cysteine through the conserved F or W. Fields, in order: V gene, clone size, D gene, J gene, CDR3 DNA, CDR3 protein. The D gene is left open where the match is weak. A clone size is listed for some rows: how often the clone was seen (once, few, many), or a class if it is expanded.

>TRBV27|-|TRBD1|TRBJ1-1
TGTGCCAGCAGCTTTCGGGGCAAGACAGGGCGAAACACTGAAGCTTTCTTT
CASSFRGKTGRNTEAFF
>TRBV5-6|many|-|TRBJ1-5
TGTGCCAGCAGCTTGGCTAGCAATCAGCCCCAGCATTTT
CASSLASNQPQHF
>TRBV7-8|-|-|TRBJ2-5
TGTGCCAGCAGCCACGGACACCCACTGGGGGAGACCCAGTACTTC
CASSHGHPLGETQYF
>TRBV7-9|many|-|TRBJ2-2
TGTGCCAGCAGCTTGGGATCCGGGGAGCTGTTTTTT
CASSLGSGELFF
>TRBV6-6|-|TRBD2|TRBJ2-3
TGTGCCAGCAGTTTACTAGCGGGGGGGAGTACGCAGTATTTT
CASSLLAGGSTQYF
>TRBV4-1|many|-|TRBJ2-1
TGCGCCAGCAGCCACCGGGGAGAAAAGCAGTTCTTC
CASSHRGEKQFF
>TRBV7-9|-|-|TRBJ2-3
TGTGCCAGCAGCCTGATGGGGGCGGCTACTAGCACAGATACGCAGTATTTT
CASSLMGAATSTDTQYF
>TRBV7-2|many|TRBD2|TRBJ2-1
TGTGCCAGCAGCTTTCCGCGGGGGGCCGTGAATGAGCAGTTCTTC
CASSFPRGAVNEQFF
>TRBV20-1|-|-|TRBJ2-1
TGCAGTGCCAAGGACCAATCCCCCAATGAGCAGTTCTTC
CSAKDQSPNEQFF
>TRBV18|-|TRBD2|TRBJ2-3
TGTGCCAGCTCCCCGGGACTAGCGGATTCCACAGATACGCAGTATTTT
CASSPGLADSTDTQYF
>TRBV27|few|-|TRBJ2-7
TGTGCCAGCAGTTTAATGGCGACAGGACTCTACGAGCAGTACTTC
CASSLMATGLYEQYF
>TRBV3-1|-|TRBD2|TRBJ2-5
TGTGCCAGCAGCTCCGGGACTAGAGGTGCAGAGACCCAGTACTTC
CASSSGTRGAETQYF
>TRBV28|-|-|TRBJ2-7
TGTGCCAGCAGTAACCCCCGGGGGCTGGGGTCCTACGAGCAGTACTTC
CASSNPRGLGSYEQYF
>TRBV6-1|-|-|TRBJ2-7
TGTGCCAGCAGTGACAGGGGAGGGCCCTACGAGCAGTACTTC
CASSDRGGPYEQYF
>TRBV6-4|-|-|TRBJ1-1
TGTGCCAGCAGTCCAGAGATGCAGAACACTGAAGCTTTCTTT
CASSPEMQNTEAFF
>TRBV4-1|once|-|TRBJ1-5
TGCGCCAGCAGCCCTCACTCAGGGAACAACTGGAGACAGCCCCAGCATTTT
CASSPHSGNNWRQPQHF
>TRBV4-3|few|-|TRBJ2-1
TGCGCCAGCAGCCGAGACACTAGCTCCTACAATGAGCAGTTCTTC
CASSRDTSSYNEQFF
>TRBV5-1|-|TRBD1|TRBJ2-2
TGCGCCACCCCCAGGACAGGGGCTAAAACCGGGGAGCTGTTTTTT
CATPRTGAKTGELFF
>TRBV5-5|many|-|TRBJ1-2
TGTGCCAGCAGCAGGACAGACTATGGCTACACCTTC
CASSRTDYGYTF
>TRBV7-6|few|-|TRBJ1-1
TGTGCCAGCAGCTTAGGATCCCTGAACACTGAAGCTTTCTTT
CASSLGSLNTEAFF
>TRBV20-1|-|-|TRBJ1-5
TGCAGTGCTACCCCGCCGGGGTTCAATCAGCCCCAGCATTTT
CSATPPGFNQPQHF
>TRBV7-9|few|-|TRBJ2-7
TGTGCCAGCAGCGTGGGCTCCTACGAGCAGTACTTC
CASSVGSYEQYF
>TRBV4-3|-|TRBD1|TRBJ2-2
TGCGCCAGCCGAGGACAGGGAAACACCGGGGAGCTGTTTTTT
CASRGQGNTGELFF
>TRBV7-2|-|TRBD1|TRBJ1-2
TGTGCCAGCAGCCTATCACAGGGGGCCGGGGGCTACACCTTC
CASSLSQGAGGYTF
>TRBV12-3/TRBV12-4|many|TRBD1|TRBJ1-2
TGTGCCAGCAGCGCGGGACAGGGTTATGGCTACACCTTC
CASSAGQGYGYTF
>TRBV29-1|-|TRBD1|TRBJ2-7
TGCAGCGCAGACATACCGGGACAGGGACTTTACGAGCAGTACTTC
CSADIPGQGLYEQYF
>TRBV12-3/TRBV12-4|-|-|TRBJ2-3
TGTGCCAGCAGGGTGGGGACCCACACAGATACGCAGTATTTT
CASRVGTHTDTQYF
>TRBV5-1|-|-|TRBJ2-1
TGCGCCAGCAGCCTCGAGGTGGGAGTGAATGAGCAGTTCTTC
CASSLEVGVNEQFF
>TRBV6-2/TRBV6-3|many|-|TRBJ2-5
TGTGCCAGCAGTCCCCGGCAGGGTGCGGACCAAGAGACCCAGTACTTC
CASSPRQGADQETQYF
>TRBV12-3/TRBV12-4|-|-|TRBJ1-2
TGTGCCAGCAGCAAGGACACAGGAGAGGGAGGCTACACCTTC
CASSKDTGEGGYTF
>TRBV7-7|-|TRBD1|TRBJ2-7
TGTGCCAGCAGCTTGGACAGGGTTGGCGAGCAGTACTTC
CASSLDRVGEQYF
>TRBV5-1|few|TRBD2|TRBJ2-3
TGCGCCAGCAGCTTGGACCCAGCGGGGAGCACAGATACGCAGTATTTT
CASSLDPAGSTDTQYF
>TRBV3-1|-|-|TRBJ2-1
TGTGCCAGCAGCCAAGGAGGGGTCTACAATGAGCAGTTCTTC
CASSQGGVYNEQFF